The TCR beta chain described here comes from a study of T cell changes during pregnancy in multiple sclerosis. Measured with immunoSEQ multiplex PCR; TCRdb has only the in-frame clones, and not every one. The sample lists about 120,000 clones, roughly 92% occurring once. V was trimmed by 2 bases and J by 0 bases, leaving 8 bases between them. The CDR3 length is 14 residues. The germline V gene has CDR1 MNHNY and CDR2 SVGAGI (reference sequence). This sample comprised peripheral blood, obtained before pregnancy. This receptor was obtained from a female donor with multiple sclerosis, enrolled in a pregnancy study. The chain uses TRBV6-6 and TRBJ2-7; a weak D match, TRBD2 (6 bases). The CDR3 bases are TGTGCCAGCAGTTACACGGACTACTCCTACGAGCAGTACTTC. Protein product: CASSYTDYSYEQYF.